This record looks at one T cell receptor (beta chain) sequence and its context. Its antigen is undetermined. This entry comes from a study of cytomegalovirus exposure and HLA in healthy donors. The PCR used 60 Vbeta and 13 Jbeta primers. Measured with immunoSEQ multiplex PCR; TCRdb has only the in-frame clones, and not every one. The sample holds approximately 44,000 clones; roughly 77% are singletons and the top ten take 1.4%. Findings and limits, study-wide: A reported reduction in N-insertions relative to the roughly 670-donor mean was seen in an Asian-associated ancestry cluster in a later analysis.

CDR3 length: 13 residues. Germline V gene lookup returns CDR1 MNHEY and CDR2 SVGAGI. With 8 bases clipped from V and 5 bases from J, the junction kept 4 bases outside the gene matches. The V gene is TRBV6-5, the J gene TRBJ2-1; 9 nucleotides match TRBD2. This TCR derives from a man under 40 in good health and CMV-seronegative. The sample taken for sequencing was PBMCs. CDR3 nucleotide sequence: TGTGCCAGCTCTAGCGGGGTCCACAATGAGCAGTTCTTC. Encoded protein: CASSSGVHNEQFF.